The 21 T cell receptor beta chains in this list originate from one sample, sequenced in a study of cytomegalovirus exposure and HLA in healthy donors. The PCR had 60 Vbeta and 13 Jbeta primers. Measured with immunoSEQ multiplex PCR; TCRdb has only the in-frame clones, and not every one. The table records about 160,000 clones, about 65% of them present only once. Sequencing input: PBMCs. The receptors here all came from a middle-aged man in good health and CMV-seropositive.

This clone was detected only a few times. The DNA of the CDR3 is TGCGCCAGCAGCTTGGGACTAGTCACAGATACGCAGTATTTT. It translates to CASSLGLVTDTQYF. The rearrangement uses TRBV5-1 and TRBJ2-3; a weak D match, TRBD2 (6 bases). The ends were cut back, 0 bases at V and 2 bases at J, with 7 bases in the middle. CDR1 and CDR2 from the germline V gene are SGHRS and YFSETQ. There are 14 residues in the CDR3.

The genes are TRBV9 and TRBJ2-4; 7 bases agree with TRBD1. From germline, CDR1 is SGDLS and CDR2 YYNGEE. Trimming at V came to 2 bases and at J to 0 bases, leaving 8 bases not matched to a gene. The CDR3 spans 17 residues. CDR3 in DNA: TGTGCCAGCAGCGTTAACAGGGGAAGGGGAGCCAAAAACATTCAGTACTTC. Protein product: CASSVNRGRGAKNIQYF.

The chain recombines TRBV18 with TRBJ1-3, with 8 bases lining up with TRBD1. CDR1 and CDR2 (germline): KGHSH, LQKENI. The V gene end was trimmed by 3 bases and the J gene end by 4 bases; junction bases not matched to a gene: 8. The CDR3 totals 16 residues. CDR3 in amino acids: CASSPTGQGAGNTIYF. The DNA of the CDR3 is TGTGCCAGCTCACCGACCGGACAGGGTGCCGGAAACACCATATATTTT.

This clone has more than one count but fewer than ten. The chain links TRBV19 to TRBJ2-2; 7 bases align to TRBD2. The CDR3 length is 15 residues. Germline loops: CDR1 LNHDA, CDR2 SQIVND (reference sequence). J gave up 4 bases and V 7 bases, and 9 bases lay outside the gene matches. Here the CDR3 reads CASTIGGTITGELFF. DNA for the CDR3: TGTGCCAGTACCATAGGCGGGACTATCACCGGGGAGCTGTTTTTT. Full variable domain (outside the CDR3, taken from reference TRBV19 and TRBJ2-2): DGGITQSPKYLFRKEGQNVTLSCEQNLNHDAMYWYRQDPGQGLRLIYYSQIVNDFQKGDIAEGYSVSREKKESFPLTVTSAQKNPTAFYLCASTIGGTITGELFFGEGSRLTVL.

The CDR3, as DNA: TGCGCCAGCAGCCAAGACCCGGGGGGCTGGGACGAGCAGTACTTC. Translating gives CASSQDPGGWDEQYF. The chain employs TRBV4-1 and TRBJ2-7; D might be TRBD2 (7 bases). Germline CDR1 is MGHRA and CDR2 is YSYEKL. The CDR3 extends over 15 amino acids. Trimming stripped 0 bases from V and 5 bases from J, with 14 bases between.

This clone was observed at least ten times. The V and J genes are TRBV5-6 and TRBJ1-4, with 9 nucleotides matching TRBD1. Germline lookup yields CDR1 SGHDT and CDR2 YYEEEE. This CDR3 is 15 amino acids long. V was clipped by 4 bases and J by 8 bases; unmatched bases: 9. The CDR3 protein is CASSNAGTGREKLFF. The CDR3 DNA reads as TGTGCCAGCAGCAACGCCGGGACAGGGAGGGAAAAACTGTTTTTT. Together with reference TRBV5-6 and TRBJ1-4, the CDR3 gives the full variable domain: DAGVTQSPTHLIKTRGQQVTLRCSPKSGHDTVSWYQQALGQGPQFIFQYYEEEERQRGNFPDRFSGHQFPNYSSELNVNALLLGDSALYLCASSNAGTGREKLFFGSGTQLSVL.

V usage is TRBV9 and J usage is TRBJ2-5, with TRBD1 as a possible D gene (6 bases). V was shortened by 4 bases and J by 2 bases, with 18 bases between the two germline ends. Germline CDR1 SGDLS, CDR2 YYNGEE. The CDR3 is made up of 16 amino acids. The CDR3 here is CASSPPRTAIQETQYF. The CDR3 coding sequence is TGTGCCAGCAGCCCCCCTAGGACAGCGATTCAAGAGACCCAGTACTTC. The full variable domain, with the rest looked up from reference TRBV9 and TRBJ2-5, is DSGVTQTPKHLITATGQRVTLRCSPRSGDLSVYWYQQSLDQGLQFLIQYYNGEERAKGNILERFSAQQFPDLHSELNLSSLELGDSALYFCASSPPRTAIQETQYFGPGTRLLVL.

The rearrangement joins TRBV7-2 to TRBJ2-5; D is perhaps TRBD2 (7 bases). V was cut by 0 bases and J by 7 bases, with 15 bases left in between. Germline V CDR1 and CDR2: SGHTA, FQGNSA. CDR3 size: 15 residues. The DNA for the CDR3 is TGTGCCAGCAGCTTAGCGGGGAGGGGGGTTGGGACCCAGTACTTC. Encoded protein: CASSLAGRGVGTQYF.

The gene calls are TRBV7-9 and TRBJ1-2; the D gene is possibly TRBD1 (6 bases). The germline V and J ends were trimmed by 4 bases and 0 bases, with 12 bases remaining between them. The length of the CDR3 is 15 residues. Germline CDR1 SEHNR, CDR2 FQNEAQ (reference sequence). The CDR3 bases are TGTGCCAGCAGCTCTACGGGACAAACTAACTATGGCTACACCTTC. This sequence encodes CASSSTGQTNYGYTF.

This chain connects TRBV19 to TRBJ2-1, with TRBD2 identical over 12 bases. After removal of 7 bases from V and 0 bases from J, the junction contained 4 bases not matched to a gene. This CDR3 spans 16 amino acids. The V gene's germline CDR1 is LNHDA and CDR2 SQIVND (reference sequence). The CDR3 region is CASIASGGDSYNEQFF. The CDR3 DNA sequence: TGTGCCAGTATCGCTAGCGGGGGGGACTCCTACAATGAGCAGTTCTTC.

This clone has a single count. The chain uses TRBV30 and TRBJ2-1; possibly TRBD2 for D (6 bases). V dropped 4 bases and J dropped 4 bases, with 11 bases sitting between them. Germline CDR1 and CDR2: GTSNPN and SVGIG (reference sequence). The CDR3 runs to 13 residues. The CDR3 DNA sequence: TGTGCCTGGAAAAGGGACTCTTACAATGAGCAGTTCTTC. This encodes CAWKRDSYNEQFF.

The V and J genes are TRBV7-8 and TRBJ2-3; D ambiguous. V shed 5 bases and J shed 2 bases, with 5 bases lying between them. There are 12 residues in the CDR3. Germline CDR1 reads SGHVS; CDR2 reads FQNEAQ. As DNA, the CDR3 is TGTGCCAGCAGCACACACACAGATACGCAGTATTTT. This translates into CASSTHTDTQYF. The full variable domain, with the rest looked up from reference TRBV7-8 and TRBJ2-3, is GAGVSQSPRYKVAKRGQDVALRCDPISGHVSLFWYQQALGQGPEFLTYFQNEAQLDKSGLPSDRFFAERPEGSVSTLKIQRTQQEDSAVYLCASSTHTDTQYFGPGTRLTVL.

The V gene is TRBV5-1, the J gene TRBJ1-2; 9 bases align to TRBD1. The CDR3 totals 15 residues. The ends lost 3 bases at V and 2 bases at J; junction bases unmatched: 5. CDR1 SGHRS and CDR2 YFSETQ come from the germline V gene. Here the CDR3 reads CASSWGDRDNYGYTF. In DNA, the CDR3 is TGCGCCAGCAGCTGGGGGGACAGGGACAACTATGGCTACACCTTC.

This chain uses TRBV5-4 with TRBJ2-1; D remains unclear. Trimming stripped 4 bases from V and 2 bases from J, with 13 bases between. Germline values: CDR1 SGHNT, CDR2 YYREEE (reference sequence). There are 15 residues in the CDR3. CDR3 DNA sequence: TGTGCCAGCAGCCGGGTGTTAGGAGCCTACAATGAGCAGTTCTTC. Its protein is CASSRVLGAYNEQFF.

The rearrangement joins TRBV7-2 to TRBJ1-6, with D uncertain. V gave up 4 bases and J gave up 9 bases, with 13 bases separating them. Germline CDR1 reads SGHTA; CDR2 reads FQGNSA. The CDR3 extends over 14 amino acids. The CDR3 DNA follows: TGTGCCAGCAGCTACCCGGGTGCCAGTTCACCCCTCCACTTT. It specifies CASSYPGASSPLHF. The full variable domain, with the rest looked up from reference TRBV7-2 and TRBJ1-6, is GAGVSQSPSNKVTEKGKDVELRCDPISGHTALYWYRQSLGQGLEFLIYFQGNSAPDKSGLPSDRFSAERTGGSVSTLTIQRTQQEDSAVYLCASSYPGASSPLHFGNGTRLTVT.

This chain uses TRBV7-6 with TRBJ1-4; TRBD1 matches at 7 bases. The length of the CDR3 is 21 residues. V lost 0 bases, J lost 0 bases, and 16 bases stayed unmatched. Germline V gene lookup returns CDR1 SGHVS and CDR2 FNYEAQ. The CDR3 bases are TGTGCCAGCAGCTTAGCTTCTCGGGTACCGGGACAGTCTGCAACTAATGAAAAACTGTTTTTT. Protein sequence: CASSLASRVPGQSATNEKLFF.

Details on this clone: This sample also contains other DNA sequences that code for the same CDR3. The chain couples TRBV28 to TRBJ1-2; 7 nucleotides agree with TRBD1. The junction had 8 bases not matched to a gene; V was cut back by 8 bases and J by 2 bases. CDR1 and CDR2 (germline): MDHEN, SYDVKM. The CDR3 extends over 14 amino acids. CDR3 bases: TGTGCCAGCTCTTCCAGGGGGGTGAACTATGGCTACACCTTC. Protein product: CASSSRGVNYGYTF.

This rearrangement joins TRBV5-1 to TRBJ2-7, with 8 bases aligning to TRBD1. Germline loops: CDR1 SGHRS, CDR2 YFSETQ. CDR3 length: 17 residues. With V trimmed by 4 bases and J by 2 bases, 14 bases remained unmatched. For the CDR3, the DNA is TGCGCCAGCAGCGTCCAAGTGACAGGGGACGGGGCCTACGAGCAGTACTTC. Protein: CASSVQVTGDGAYEQYF.

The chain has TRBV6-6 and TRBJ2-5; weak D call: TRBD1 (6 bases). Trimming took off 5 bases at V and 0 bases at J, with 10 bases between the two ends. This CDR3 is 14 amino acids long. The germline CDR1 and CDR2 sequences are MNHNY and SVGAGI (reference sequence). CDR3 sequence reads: CASSTGTYQETQYF. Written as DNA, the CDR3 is TGTGCCAGCAGTACCGGGACATACCAAGAGACCCAGTACTTC.

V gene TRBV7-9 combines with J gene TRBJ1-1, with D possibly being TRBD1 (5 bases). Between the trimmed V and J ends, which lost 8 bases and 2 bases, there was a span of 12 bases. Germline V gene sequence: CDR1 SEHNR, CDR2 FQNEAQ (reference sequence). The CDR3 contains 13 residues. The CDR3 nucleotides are TGTGCCAGCGGAGGGGAGACCAACACTGAAGCTTTCTTT. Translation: CASGGETNTEAFF.

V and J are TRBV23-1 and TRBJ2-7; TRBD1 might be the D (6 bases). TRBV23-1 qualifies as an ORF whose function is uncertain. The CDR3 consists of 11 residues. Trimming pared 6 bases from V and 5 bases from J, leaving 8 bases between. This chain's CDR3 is CASRQGHEQYF. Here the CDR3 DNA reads TGCGCCAGCAGACAGGGCCACGAGCAGTACTTC.